This T cell receptor beta chain comes out of a study of T cell responses to AZD1222 COVID-19 vaccine. CDR3 length equals 13 residues. Looked up from germline, CDR1 is SGDLS and CDR2 is YYNGEE. V lost 2 bases and J lost 1, with 6 bases in between. A word on this clone: The antigen remains unidentified.

Clones were read by immunoSEQ multiplex PCR, and TCRdb kept only the in-frame ones, dropping some. The sample carries some 94,000 clones, roughly 89% recorded once. Findings and limits, study-wide: Females made up more of the donors, who were largely white British, and clonal diversity may have come out too low. CD4 TCRs associated with vaccination spanned spike, dominating at 160-218 and 743-854. All repertoire sampling was performed exclusively after the peak T cell response.

The receptor was derived from an adult who received the AZD1222 COVID-19 vaccine. Source: peripheral blood, taken 28 days after the second AZD1222 dose. The chain couples TRBV9 to TRBJ2-5; a possible D gene is TRBD1 (5 bases). CDR3: CASSVTVQETQYF. CDR3 DNA sequence: TGTGCCAGCAGCGTGACAGTCCAAGAGACCCAGTACTTC.